This entry features one TCR beta chain sequence. TCRdb reanalysed the RT-PCR reads using MiXCR and keeps one entry per CDR3 protein. The table records about 680,000 distinct CDR3 sequences, approximately 15% of them present only once. The receptor's source is a female donor in good health, serving as a healthy control. Sequencing was done on a sample of memory CD4+ T cells from blood.

The CDR3 protein is CASSLVFSGGSGELFF. In nucleotides, the CDR3 is TGTGCCAGCAGCTTGGTATTTAGCGGGGGCTCCGGGGAGCTGTTTTTT. This chain uses TRBV7-2 with TRBJ2-2, with TRBD2 identical over 9 bases. With 3 bases clipped from V and 6 bases from J, the junction kept 8 bases outside the gene matches. The V gene's germline CDR1 is SGHTA and CDR2 FQGNSA. The CDR3 consists of 16 residues.